Detailed here is one T cell receptor beta chain. The entry originates in a study of blood T cell repertoires in COVID-19. Across the study: T cells, B-cell-depleted T cells, or PBMCs provided the cDNA or gDNA that served as material.

The repertoire was sequenced with immunoSEQ multiplex PCR; TCRdb's copy has only in-frame clones and lacks some. The data contain 250,000 to 350,000 clones, 80% to 95% of them singletons. V dropped 5 bases and J dropped 9; count of bases not matched to a gene: 10. Germline V gene sequence: CDR1 LNHDA, CDR2 SQIVND (reference sequence). The CDR3 sequence is 15 residues long. This sequence originates from a woman in her twenties or thirties with COVID-19, enrolled during active disease. This chain uses TRBV19 with TRBJ2-1; 10 nucleotides line up with TRBD2. The sample taken for sequencing was peripheral blood. CDR3 nucleotide sequence: TGTGCCAGTAGTTTTATGGCTAGCGGGAGAAGTGAGCAGTTCTTC. Protein sequence: CASSFMASGRSEQFF.